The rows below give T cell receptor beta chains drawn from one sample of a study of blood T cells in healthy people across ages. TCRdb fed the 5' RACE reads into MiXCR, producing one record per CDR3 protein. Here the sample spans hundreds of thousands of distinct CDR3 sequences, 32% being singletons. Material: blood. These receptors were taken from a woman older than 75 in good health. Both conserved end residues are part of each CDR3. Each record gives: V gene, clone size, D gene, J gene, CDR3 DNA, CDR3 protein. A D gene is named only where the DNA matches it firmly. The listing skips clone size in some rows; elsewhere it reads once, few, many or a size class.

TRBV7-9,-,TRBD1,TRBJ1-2,TGTGCCAGCAGCGCTACAGGGGCCGTTAACTATGGCTACACCTTC,CASSATGAVNYGYTF
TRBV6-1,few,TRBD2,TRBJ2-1,TGTGCCAGCACCCGGACTAGCGGATACAATGAGCAGTTCTTC,CASTRTSGYNEQFF
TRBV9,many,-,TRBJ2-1,TGTGCCAGCAGCTCGAAGGGGGGGGGCTTCAATGAGCAGTTCTTC,CASSSKGGGFNEQFF
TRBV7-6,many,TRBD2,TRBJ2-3,TGTGCCAGCAGCTTGAAGGCTAGCGGGGCTAGCACAGATACGCAGTATTTT,CASSLKASGASTDTQYF
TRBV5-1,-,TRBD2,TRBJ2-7,TGCGCCAGCAGCTTGGATAGCGGGGCCTCCGAGCAGTACTTC,CASSLDSGASEQYF
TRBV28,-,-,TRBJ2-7,TGTGCCAGCGGGACTTTGTCCTACGAGCAGTACTTC,CASGTLSYEQYF
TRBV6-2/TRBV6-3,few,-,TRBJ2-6,TGTGCCAGCAACGGGCGCCGGGCGGAAGGAGTAGGGTCTGGGGCCAACGTCCTGACTTTC,CASNGRRAEGVGSGANVLTF
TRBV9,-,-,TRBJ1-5,TGTGCTAGCAGCGAGGACATGGGCAATCAGCCCCAGCATTTT,CASSEDMGNQPQHF
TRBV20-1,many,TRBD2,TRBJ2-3,TGCAGTGCCAGGCCTATAGCGGGGGGCTCCATTGTTGGGCAGTATTTT,CSARPIAGGSIVGQYF
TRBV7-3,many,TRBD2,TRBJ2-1,TGTGCCAGCAGCCCCACTAGCGGGGGGGTATCCGAGCAGTTCTTC,CASSPTSGGVSEQFF
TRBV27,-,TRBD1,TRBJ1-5,TGTGCCAGCAGCAGGATCACAGGGGGGAACGCCAATCAGCCCCAGCATTTT,CASSRITGGNANQPQHF
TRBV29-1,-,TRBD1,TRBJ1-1,TGCAGCGCTACAGGGGGCGAGACTGAAGCTTTCTTT,CSATGGETEAFF
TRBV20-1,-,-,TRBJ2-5,TGCAGTGCTAGTAAGCGGGCCCAGAGGGAGACCCAGTACTTC,CSASKRAQRETQYF
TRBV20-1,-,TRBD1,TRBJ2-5,TGCAGTGCTAGGGAAGATCATGGGACAGGAGGTTGGGAGCAGTACTTC,CSAREDHGTGGWEQYF
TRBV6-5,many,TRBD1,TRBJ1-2,TGTGCCAGCAGTTCCGGCACAGGGGTGACTGCGGGTGGCTACACCTTC,CASSSGTGVTAGGYTF
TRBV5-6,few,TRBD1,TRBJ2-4,TGTGCCAGCAGCCCTAGTTGGGCGACAGGGTTTGCCAAAGACATTCAGTACTTC,CASSPSWATGFAKDIQYF